In its sample, the clone carrying this TCR beta chain was seen once. Antigen specificity is unknown. Generated by immunoSEQ multiplex PCR, the TCRdb table keeps only in-frame clones and is missing some. Of roughly 810,000 clones listed, about 97% are singletons. This specimen comes from a study of shared clonotypes between healthy human individuals. Study context: Three plates were used per donor for CD4 naive, three for CD4 memory, two for CD8 naive and one for CD8 memory. Study-wide findings and caveats: Few donors limited the genetic and exposure-history diversity represented. Compared with clonotypes that all four donors shared, non-shared clonotypes had lower generation probabilities.

CD45RO-negative cells were positively selected for CCR7, leaving out terminally differentiated effector memory CD45RA+ cells. With 7 bases removed from V and 2 bases from J, the gap between germline ends came to 27 bases. CDR1 is SQVTM and CDR2 is ANQGSEA in the germline V gene. This CDR3 has 17 amino acids. The source is a young man in good health. The sequenced material came from naive CD8+ T cells sorted from blood. This sequence joins TRBV29-1 and TRBJ2-7; D is unresolved. CDR3 DNA sequence: TGCAGCGAATGTCCCGACCGAAGGACCAATTTTACCTACGAGCAGTACTTC. Amino acids: CSECPDRRTNFTYEQYF.